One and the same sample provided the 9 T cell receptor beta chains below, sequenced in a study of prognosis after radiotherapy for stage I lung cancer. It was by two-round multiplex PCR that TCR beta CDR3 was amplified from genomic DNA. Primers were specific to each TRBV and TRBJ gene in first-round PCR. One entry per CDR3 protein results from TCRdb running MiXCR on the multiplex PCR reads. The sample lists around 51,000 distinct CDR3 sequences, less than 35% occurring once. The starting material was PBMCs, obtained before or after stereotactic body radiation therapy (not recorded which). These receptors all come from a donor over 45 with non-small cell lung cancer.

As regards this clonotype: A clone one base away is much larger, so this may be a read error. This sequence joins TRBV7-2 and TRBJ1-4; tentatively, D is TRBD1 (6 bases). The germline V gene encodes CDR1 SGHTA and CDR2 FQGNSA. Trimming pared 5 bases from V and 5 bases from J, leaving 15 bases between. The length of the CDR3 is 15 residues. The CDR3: CASSRWKGGNEKLFF. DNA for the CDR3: TGTGCCAGCAGCCGATGGAAAGGGGGAAATGAAAAACTGTTTTTT.

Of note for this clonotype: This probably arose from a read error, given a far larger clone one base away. The CDR3 DNA reads as TGTGCCAGCAGTATAAAGCCGACCTCCGGCGAGCAGTACTTC. This sequence encodes CASSIKPTSGEQYF. This chain links TRBV7-9 with TRBJ2-7; D uncertain. The CDR3 has 14 residues. With 6 bases removed from V and 6 bases from J, the gap between germline ends came to 18 bases. CDR1 and CDR2 (germline): SEHNR, FQNEAQ (reference sequence). Drawing the rest from reference TRBV7-9 and TRBJ2-7, the complete variable domain is DTGVSQNPRHKITKRGQNVTFRCDPISEHNRLYWYRQTLGQGPEFLTYFQNEAQLEKSRLLSDRFSAERPKGSFSTLEIQRTEQGDSAMYLCASSIKPTSGEQYFGPGTRLTVT.

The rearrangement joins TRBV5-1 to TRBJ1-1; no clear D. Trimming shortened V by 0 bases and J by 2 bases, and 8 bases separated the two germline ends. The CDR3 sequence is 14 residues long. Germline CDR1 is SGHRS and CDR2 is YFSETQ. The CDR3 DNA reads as TGCGCCAGCAGCTTGGGGCAGTTTAACACTGAAGCTTTCTTT. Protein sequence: CASSLGQFNTEAFF.

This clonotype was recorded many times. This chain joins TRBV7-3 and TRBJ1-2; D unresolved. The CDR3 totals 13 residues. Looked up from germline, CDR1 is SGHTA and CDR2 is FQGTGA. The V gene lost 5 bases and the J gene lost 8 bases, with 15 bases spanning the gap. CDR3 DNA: TGTGCCAGCAGCCTAAATCCCCGAGGAGGCTACACCTTC. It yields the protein CASSLNPRGGYTF.

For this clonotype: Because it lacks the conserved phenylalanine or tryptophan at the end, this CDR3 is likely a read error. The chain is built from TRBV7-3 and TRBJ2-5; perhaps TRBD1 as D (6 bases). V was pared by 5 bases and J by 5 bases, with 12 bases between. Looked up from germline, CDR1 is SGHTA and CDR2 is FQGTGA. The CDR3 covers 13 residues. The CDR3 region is CASSTQRGETQYI. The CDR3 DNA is TGTGCCAGCAGCACACAGAGGGGGGAGACCCAGTACATC.

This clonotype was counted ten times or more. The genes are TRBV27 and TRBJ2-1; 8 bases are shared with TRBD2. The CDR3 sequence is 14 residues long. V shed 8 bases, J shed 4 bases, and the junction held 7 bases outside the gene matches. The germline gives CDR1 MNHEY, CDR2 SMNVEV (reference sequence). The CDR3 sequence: CASLPLAGYNEQFF. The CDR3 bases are TGTGCCAGCCTCCCCCTAGCGGGTTACAATGAGCAGTTCTTC.

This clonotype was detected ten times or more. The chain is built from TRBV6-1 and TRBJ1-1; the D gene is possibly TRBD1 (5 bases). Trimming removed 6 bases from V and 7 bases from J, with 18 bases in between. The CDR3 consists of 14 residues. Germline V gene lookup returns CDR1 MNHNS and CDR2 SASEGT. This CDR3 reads CASRETGTVYEAFF. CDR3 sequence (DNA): TGTGCCAGCAGAGAAACCGGGACTGTTTATGAAGCTTTCTTT.

The CDR3: CASSPGKGGKSYEQYF. The CDR3 bases are TGTGCCAGCAGCCCCGGGAAGGGAGGAAAATCCTACGAGCAGTACTTC. V and J are TRBV5-4 and TRBJ2-7, with D perhaps matching TRBD2 (6 bases). V was pared by 4 bases and J by 1 base, with 18 bases between. The CDR3 extends over 16 amino acids. Germline V CDR1 and CDR2: SGHNT, YYREEE (reference sequence).

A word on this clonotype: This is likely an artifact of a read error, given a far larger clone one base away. This CDR3 is CASSYPFSVLAGGIAYNEQFF. CDR3 bases: TGTGCCAGCAGTTACCCATTTTCGGTACTAGCGGGAGGAATAGCTTACAATGAGCAGTTCTTC. The V gene is TRBV6-1, the J gene TRBJ2-1, with 12 positions matching TRBD2. Trimming took 5 bases from V and 4 from J; bases not matched to a gene: 21. Germline values: CDR1 MNHNS, CDR2 SASEGT. This CDR3 contains 21 residues.